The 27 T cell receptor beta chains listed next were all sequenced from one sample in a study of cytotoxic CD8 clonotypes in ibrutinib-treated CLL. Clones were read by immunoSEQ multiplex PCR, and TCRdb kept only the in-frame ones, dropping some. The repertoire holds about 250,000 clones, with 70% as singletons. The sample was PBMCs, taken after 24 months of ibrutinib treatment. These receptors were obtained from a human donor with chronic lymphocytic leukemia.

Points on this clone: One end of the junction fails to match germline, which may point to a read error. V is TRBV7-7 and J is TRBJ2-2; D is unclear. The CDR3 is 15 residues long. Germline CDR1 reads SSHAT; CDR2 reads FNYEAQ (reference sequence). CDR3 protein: CASSPNPGNTGELFF. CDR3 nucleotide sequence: TGTGCTAGCAGCCCCAACCCCGGGAACACCGGGGAGCTGTTTTTT.

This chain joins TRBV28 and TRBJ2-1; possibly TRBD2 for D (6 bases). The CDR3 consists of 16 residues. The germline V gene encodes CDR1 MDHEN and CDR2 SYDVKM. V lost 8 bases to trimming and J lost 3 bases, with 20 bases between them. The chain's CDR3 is CASGSLARGNYNEQFF. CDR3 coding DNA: TGTGCCAGCGGATCACTAGCCCGAGGAAACTACAATGAGCAGTTCTTC. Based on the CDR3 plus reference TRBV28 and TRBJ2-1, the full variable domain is DVKVTQSSRYLVKRTGEKVFLECVQDMDHENMFWYRQDPGLGLRLIYFSYDVKMKEKGDIPEGYSVSREKKERFSLILESASTNQTSMYLCASGSLARGNYNEQFFGPGTRLTVL.

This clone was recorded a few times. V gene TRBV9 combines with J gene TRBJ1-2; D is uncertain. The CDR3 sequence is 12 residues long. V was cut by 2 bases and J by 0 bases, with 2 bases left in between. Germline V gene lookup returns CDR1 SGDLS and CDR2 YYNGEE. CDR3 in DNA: TGTGCCAGCAGCGTTTCTAACTATGGCTACACCTTC. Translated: CASSVSNYGYTF.

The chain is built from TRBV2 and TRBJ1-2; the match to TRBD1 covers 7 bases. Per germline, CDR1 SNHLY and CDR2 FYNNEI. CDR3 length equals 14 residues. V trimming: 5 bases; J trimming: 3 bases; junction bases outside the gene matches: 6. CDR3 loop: CASSLQGLDYGYTF. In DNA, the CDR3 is TGTGCCAGCAGTCTACAGGGGCTAGACTATGGCTACACCTTC.

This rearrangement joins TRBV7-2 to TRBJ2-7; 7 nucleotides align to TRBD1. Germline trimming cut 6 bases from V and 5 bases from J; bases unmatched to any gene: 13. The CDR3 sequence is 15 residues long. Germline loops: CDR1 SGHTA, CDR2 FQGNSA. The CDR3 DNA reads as TGTGCCAGCAGTGACCGTGCGCAGGGGGTCAACGAGCAGTACTTC. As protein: CASSDRAQGVNEQYF. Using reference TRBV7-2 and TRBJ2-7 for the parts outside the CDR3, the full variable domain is GAGVSQSPSNKVTEKGKDVELRCDPISGHTALYWYRQSLGQGLEFLIYFQGNSAPDKSGLPSDRFSAERTGGSVSTLTIQRTQQEDSAVYLCASSDRAQGVNEQYFGPGTRLTVT.

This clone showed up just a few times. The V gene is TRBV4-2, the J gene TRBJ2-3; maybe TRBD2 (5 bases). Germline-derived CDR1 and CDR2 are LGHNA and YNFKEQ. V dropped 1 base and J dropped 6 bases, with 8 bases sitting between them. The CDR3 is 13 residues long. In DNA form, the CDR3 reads TGTGCCAGCAGCCAAGGGAAGCGGGATACGCAGTATTTT. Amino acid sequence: CASSQGKRDTQYF.

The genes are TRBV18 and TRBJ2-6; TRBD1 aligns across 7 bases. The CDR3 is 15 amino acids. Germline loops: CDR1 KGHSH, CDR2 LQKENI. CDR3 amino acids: CASGQFLSGANVLTF. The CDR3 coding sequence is TGTGCATCGGGACAGTTCCTCTCTGGGGCCAACGTCCTGACTTTC.

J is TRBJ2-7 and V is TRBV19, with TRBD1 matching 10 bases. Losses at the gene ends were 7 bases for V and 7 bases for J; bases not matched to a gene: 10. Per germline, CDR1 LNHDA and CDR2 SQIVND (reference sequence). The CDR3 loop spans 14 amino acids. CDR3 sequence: CASNTGQGVEEQYF. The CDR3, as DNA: TGTGCCAGTAATACCGGACAGGGGGTGGAAGAGCAGTACTTC.

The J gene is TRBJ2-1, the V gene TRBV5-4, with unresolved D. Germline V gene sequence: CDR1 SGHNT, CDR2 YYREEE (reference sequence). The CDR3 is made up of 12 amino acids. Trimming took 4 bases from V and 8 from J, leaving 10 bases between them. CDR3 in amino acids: CASSQLGDEQFF. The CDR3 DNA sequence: TGTGCCAGCAGCCAGCTGGGCGATGAGCAGTTCTTC.

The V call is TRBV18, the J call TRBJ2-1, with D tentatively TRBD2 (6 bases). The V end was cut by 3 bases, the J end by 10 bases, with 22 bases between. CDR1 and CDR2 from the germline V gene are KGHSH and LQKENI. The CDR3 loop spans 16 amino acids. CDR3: CASSPPPGTLSREQFF. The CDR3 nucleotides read TGTGCCAGCTCACCGCCCCCCGGGACTTTATCCAGAGAGCAGTTCTTC.

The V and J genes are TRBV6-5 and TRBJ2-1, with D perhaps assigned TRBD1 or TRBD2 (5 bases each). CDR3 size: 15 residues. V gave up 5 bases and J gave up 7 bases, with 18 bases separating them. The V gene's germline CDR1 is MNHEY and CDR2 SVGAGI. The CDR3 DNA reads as TGTGCCAGCAGTCCGGCTGGGAGTGGGGGAAATGAGCAGTTCTTC. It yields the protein CASSPAGSGGNEQFF.

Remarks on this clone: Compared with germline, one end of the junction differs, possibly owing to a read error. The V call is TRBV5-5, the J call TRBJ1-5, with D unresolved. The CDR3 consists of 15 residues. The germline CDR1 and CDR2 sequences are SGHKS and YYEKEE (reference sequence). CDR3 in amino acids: CASSVLPDSDQPQHF. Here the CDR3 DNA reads TGTGCCAGCAGCGTCCTACCTGATAGCGATCAGCCCCAGCATTTT.

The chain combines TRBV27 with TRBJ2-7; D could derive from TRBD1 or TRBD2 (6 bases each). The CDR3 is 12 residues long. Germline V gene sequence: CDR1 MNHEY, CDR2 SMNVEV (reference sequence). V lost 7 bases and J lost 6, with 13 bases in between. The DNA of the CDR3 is TGTGCCAGCACTCAAAAGGGGGGCGAGCAGTACTTC. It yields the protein CASTQKGGEQYF.

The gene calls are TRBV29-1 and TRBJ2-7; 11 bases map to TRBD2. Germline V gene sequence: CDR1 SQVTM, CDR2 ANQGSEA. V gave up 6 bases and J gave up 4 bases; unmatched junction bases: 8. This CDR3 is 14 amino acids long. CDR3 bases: TGCAGCGTCGTACTAGCGGGAGAAGCGTACGAGCAGTACTTC. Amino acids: CSVVLAGEAYEQYF.

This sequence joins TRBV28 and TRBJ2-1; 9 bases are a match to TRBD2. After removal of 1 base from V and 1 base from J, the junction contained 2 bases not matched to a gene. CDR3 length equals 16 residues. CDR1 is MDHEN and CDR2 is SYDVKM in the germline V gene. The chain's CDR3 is CASSLSSGISYNEQFF. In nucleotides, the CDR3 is TGTGCCAGCAGTTTATCTAGCGGGATTTCCTACAATGAGCAGTTCTTC.

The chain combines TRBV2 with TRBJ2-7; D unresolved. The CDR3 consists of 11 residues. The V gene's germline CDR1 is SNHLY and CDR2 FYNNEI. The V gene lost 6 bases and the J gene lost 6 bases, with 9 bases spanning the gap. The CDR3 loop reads CASSQVLEQYF. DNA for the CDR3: TGTGCCAGCAGCCAGGTTCTCGAGCAGTACTTC.

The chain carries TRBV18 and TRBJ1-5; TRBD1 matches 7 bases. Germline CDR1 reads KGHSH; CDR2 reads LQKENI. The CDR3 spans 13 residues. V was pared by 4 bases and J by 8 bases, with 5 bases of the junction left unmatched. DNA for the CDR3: TGTGCCAGCTCACAATCAGGGGGAAAGCCCCAGCATTTT. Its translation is CASSQSGGKPQHF.

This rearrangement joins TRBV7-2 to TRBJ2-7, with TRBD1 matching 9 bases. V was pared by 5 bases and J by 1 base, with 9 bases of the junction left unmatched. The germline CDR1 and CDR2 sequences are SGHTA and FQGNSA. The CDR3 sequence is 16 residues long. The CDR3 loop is CASSPGTGGASYEQYF. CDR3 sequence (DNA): TGTGCCAGCAGCCCGGGAACAGGGGGCGCGTCCTACGAGCAGTACTTC.

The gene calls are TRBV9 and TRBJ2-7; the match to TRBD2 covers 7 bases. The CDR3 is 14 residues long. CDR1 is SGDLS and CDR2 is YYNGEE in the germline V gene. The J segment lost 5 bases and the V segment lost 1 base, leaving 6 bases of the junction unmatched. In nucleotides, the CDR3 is TGTGCCAGCAGCGTAAGGGAGGGCCTGGACGAGCAGTACTTC. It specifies CASSVREGLDEQYF.

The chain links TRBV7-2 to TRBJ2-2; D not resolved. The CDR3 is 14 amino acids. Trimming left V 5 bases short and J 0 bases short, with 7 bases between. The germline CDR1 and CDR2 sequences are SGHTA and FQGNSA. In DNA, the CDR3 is TGTGCCAGCAGCCTGGCGGCGAACACCGGGGAGCTGTTTTTT. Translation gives CASSLAANTGELFF.

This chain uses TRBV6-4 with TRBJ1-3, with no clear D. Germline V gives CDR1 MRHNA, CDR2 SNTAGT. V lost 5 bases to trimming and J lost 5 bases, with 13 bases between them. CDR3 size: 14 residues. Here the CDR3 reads CASSRTARRNTIYF. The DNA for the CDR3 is TGTGCCAGCAGTCGAACGGCGCGGAGAAACACCATATATTTT.

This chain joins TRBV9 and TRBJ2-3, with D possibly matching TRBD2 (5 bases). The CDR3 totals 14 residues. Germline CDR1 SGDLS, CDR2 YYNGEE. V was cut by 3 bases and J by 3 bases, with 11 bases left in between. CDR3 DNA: TGTGCCAGCAGCGGGGAGCGCGTAACAGATACGCAGTATTTT. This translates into CASSGERVTDTQYF.

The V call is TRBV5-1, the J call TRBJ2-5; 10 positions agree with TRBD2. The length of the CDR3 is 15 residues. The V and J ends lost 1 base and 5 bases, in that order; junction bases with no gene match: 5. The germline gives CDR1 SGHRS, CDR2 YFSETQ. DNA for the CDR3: TGCGCCAGCAGCTTGACTAGCGGGGAGTGGGAGACCCAGTACTTC. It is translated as CASSLTSGEWETQYF.

The CDR3 protein is CASSVAHGLNTDTQYF. DNA of the CDR3: TGTGCCAGCAGCGTAGCTCACGGACTAAACACAGATACGCAGTATTTT. The chain combines TRBV9 with TRBJ2-3; D might be TRBD2 (6 bases). CDR3 length: 16 residues. Germline V CDR1 and CDR2: SGDLS, YYNGEE. V lost 0 bases and J 2 bases, leaving 13 bases between the germline ends.

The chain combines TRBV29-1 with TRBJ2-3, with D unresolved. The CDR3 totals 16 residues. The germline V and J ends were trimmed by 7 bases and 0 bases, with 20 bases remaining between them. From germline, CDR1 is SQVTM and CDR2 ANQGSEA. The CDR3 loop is CSAVIQRKKSTDTQYF. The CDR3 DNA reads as TGCAGCGCTGTGATACAGAGAAAAAAGAGCACAGATACGCAGTATTTT.

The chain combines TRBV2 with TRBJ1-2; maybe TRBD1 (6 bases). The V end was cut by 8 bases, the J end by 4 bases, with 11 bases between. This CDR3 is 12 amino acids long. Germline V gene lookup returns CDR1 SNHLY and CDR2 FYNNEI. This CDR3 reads CASHRVLYGYTF. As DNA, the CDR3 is TGTGCCAGCCACAGGGTCCTCTATGGCTACACCTTC. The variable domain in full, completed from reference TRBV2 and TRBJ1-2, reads EPEVTQTPSHQVTQMGQEVILRCVPISNHLYFYWYRQILGQKVEFLVSFYNNEISEKSEIFDDQFSVERPDGSNFTLKIRSTKLEDSAMYFCASHRVLYGYTFGSGTRLTVV.

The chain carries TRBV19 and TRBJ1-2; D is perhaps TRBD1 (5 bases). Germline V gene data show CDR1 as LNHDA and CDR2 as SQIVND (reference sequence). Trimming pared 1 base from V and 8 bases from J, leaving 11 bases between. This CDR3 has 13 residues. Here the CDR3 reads CASSIGKGKGYTF. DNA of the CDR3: TGTGCCAGTAGTATAGGAAAGGGGAAAGGCTACACCTTC.